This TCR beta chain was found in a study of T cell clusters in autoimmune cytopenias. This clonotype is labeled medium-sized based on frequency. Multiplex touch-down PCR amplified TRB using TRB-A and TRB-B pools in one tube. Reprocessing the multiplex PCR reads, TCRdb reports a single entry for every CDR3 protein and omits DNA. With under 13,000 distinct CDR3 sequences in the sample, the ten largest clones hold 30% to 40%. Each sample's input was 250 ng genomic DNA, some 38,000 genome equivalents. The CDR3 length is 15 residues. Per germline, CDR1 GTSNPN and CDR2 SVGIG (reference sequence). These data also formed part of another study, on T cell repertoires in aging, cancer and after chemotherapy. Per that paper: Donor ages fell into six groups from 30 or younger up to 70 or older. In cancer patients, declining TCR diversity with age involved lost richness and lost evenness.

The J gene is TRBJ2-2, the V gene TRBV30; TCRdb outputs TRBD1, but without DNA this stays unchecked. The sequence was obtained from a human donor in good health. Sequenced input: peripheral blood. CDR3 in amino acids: CAWSGRGDRGGELFF.